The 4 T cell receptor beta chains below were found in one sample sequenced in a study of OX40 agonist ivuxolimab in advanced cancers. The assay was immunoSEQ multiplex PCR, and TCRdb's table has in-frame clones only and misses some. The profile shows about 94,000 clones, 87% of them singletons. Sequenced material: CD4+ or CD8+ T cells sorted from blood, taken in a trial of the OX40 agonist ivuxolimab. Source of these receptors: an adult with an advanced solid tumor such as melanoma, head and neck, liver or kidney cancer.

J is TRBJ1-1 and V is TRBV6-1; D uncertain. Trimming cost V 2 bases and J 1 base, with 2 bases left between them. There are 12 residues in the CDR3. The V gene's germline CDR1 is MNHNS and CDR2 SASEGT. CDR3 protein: CASSEQNTEAFF. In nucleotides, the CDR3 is TGTGCCAGCAGTGAACAGAACACTGAAGCTTTCTTT.

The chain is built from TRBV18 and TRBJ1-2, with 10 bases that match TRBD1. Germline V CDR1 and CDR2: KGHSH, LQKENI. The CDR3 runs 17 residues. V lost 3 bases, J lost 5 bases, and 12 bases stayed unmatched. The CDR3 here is CASSPGIPGQGTYGYTF. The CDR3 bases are TGTGCCAGCTCACCGGGGATCCCGGGACAGGGGACATATGGCTACACCTTC.

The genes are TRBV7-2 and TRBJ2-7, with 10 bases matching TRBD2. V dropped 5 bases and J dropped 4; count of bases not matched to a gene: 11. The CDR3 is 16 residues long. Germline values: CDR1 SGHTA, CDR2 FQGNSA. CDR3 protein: CASSPTMSGGAYEQYF. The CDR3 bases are TGTGCCAGCAGCCCCACGATGAGCGGGGGGGCATACGAGCAGTACTTC.

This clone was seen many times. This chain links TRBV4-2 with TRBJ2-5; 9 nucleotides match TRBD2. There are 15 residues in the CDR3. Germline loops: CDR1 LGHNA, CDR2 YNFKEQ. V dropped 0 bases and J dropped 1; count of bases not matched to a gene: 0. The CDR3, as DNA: TGTGCCAGCAGCCAAGAGCGGGGGGGCCAAGAGACCCAGTACTTC. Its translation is CASSQERGGQETQYF.